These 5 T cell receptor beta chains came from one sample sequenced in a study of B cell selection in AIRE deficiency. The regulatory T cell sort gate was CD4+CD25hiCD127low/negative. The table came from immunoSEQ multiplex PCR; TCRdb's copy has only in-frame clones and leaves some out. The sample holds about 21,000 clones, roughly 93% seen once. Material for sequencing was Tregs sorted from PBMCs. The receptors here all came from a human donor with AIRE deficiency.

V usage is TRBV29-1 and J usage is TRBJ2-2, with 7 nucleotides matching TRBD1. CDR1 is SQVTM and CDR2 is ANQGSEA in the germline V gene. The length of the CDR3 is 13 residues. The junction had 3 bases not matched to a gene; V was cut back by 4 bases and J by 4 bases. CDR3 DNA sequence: TGCAGCGTTGTGGGACAGCTCACCGGGGAGCTGTTTTTT. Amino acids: CSVVGQLTGELFF.

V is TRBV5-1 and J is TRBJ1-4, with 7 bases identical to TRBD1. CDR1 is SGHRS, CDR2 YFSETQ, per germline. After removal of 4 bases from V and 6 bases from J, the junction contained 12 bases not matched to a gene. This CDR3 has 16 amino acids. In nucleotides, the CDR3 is TGCGCCAGCAGCAAGGACAGGCCTTCTCGGTATGAAAAACTGTTTTTT. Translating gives CASSKDRPSRYEKLFF.

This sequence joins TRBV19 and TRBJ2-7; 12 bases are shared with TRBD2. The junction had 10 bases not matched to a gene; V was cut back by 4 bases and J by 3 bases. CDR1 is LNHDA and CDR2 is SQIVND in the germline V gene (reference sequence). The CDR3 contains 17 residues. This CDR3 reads CASSKWLAGGGYYEQYF. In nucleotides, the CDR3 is TGTGCCAGTAGTAAATGGCTAGCGGGAGGGGGGTACTACGAGCAGTACTTC.

CDR3 sequence (DNA): TGTGCCAGCAGCTTGTCACAGGTTTCTGGGGCCAACGTCCTGACTTTC. Protein: CASSLSQVSGANVLTF. The V gene is TRBV7-9, the J gene TRBJ2-6; D perhaps matches TRBD1 (5 bases). CDR1 and CDR2 (germline): SEHNR, FQNEAQ (reference sequence). Trimming took 3 bases from V and 1 from J, leaving 10 bases between them. This CDR3 is 16 amino acids long.

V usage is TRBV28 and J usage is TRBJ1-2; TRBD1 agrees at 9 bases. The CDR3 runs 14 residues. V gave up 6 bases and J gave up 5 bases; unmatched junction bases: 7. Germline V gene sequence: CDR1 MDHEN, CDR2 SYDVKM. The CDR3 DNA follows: TGTGCCAGCAGGTCGACAGGGGGAGGATATGGCTACACCTTC. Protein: CASRSTGGGYGYTF.